Described below is a single TCR beta chain sequence and its context. This sample was taken from a study of blood T cell repertoires in COVID-19. Study in general: The United States, Italy and Spain provided the acute and convalescent COVID-19 samples. The analysed material was cDNA or gDNA that came from T cells, B-cell-depleted T cells, or PBMCs.

Per the original methods: Amplification from reference gene primers served as the basis for estimated nucleated cell counts. Method: immunoSEQ multiplex PCR; TCRdb's copy keeps in-frame clones and lacks some. That table supplies the V and J calls and clone size; D and trimming were determined from the DNA. The repertoire consists of 150,000 to 200,000 clones, with 88% occurring once and the leading ten covering 2.1%. The CDR3 spans 13 residues. From germline, CDR1 is MNHEY and CDR2 SVGAGI. V dropped 7 bases and J dropped 5 bases, with 11 bases sitting between them. The sequencing sample was made of peripheral blood. This rearrangement joins TRBV6-5 to TRBJ2-2, with a possible D match to TRBD2 (5 bases). The clonotype originates from a man aged 65 to 85 with active or convalescent COVID-19. CDR3 sequence: CASTKEGTGELFF. The CDR3 DNA sequence: TGTGCCAGCACCAAAGAGGGTACCGGGGAGCTGTTTTTT.